This entry is about one T cell receptor (beta chain). The entry originates in a study of CD8 T cells in Susac syndrome. Reverse transcription used about 0.5 to 1 ug RNA and random hexamers. The CDR3 of TCR beta was amplified by immunoSEQ multiplex PCR across 54 Vbeta and 13 Jbeta. TCRdb analysed the immunoSEQ multiplex PCR reads with MiXCR anew, one entry per CDR3 protein. The sample has more than 80,000 distinct CDR3 sequences, approximately 94% seen once. V lost 0 bases and J lost 0; bases outside the gene matches: 10. The length of the CDR3 is 19 residues. Germline V gene lookup returns CDR1 LNHNV and CDR2 YYDKDF (reference sequence).

The V gene is TRBV15, the J gene TRBJ2-3; 9 positions match TRBD2. The receptor's source is a human donor with Susac syndrome. The sequenced material came from CD8+ T cells from PBMCs. CDR3 protein: CATSRDVPSGTPSTDTQYF. The CDR3 DNA follows: TGTGCCACCAGCAGAGATGTGCCTAGCGGGACCCCTAGCACAGATACGCAGTATTTT. Filled out from reference TRBV15 and TRBJ2-3, the complete variable domain reads DAMVIQNPRYQVTQFGKPVTLSCSQTLNHNVMYWYQQKSSQAPKLLFHYYDKDFNNEADTPDNFQSRRPNTSFCFLDIRSPGLGDTAMYLCATSRDVPSGTPSTDTQYFGPGTRLTVL.